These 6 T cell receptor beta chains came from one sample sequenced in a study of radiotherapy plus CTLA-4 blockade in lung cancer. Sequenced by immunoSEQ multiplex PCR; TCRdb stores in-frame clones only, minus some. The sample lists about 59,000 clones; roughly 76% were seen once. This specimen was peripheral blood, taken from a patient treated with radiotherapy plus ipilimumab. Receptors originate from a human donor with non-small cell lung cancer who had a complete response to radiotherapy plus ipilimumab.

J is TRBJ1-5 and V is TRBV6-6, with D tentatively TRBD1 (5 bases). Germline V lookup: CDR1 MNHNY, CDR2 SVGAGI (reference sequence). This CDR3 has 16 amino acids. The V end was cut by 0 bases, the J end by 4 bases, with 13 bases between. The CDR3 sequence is CASSYSAGYGNQPQHF. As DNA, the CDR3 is TGTGCCAGCAGTTACTCGGCAGGGTATGGGAATCAGCCCCAGCATTTT.

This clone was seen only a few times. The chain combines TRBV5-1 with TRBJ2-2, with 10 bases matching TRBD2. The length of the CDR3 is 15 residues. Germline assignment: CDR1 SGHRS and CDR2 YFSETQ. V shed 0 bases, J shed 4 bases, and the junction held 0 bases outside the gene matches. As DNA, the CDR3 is TGCGCCAGCAGCTTGGTAGCGGGGGGCACCGGGGAGCTGTTTTTT. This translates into CASSLVAGGTGELFF.

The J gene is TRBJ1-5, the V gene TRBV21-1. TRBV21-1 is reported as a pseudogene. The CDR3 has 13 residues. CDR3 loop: CASKGGPDQPQHF. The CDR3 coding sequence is TGTGCCTCTAAGGGGGGGCCCGATCAGCCCCAGCATTTT.

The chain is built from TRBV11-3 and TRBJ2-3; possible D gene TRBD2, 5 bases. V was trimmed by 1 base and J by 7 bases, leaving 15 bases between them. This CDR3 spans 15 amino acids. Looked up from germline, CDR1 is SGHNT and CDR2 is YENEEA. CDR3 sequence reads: CASSLGGRRTHTQYF. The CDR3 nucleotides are TGTGCCAGCAGCTTAGGTGGGCGGAGGACTCATACGCAGTATTTT. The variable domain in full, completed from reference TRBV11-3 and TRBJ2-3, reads EAGVVQSPRYKIIEKKQPVAFWCNPISGHNTLYWYLQNLGQGPELLIRYENEEAVDDSQLPKDRFSAERLKGVDSTLKIQPAELGDSAVYLCASSLGGRRTHTQYFGPGTRLTVL.

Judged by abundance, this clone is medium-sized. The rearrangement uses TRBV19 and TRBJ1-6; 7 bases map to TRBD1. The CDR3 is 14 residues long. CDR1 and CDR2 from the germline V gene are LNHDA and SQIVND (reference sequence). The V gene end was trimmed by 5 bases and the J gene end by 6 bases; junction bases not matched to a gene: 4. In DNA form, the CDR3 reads TGTGCCAGTAGTGCAGGGGGTAGTAATTCACCCCTCCACTTT. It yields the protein CASSAGGSNSPLHF. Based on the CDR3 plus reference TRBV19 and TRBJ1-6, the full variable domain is DGGITQSPKYLFRKEGQNVTLSCEQNLNHDAMYWYRQDPGQGLRLIYYSQIVNDFQKGDIAEGYSVSREKKESFPLTVTSAQKNPTAFYLCASSAGGSNSPLHFGNGTRLTVT.

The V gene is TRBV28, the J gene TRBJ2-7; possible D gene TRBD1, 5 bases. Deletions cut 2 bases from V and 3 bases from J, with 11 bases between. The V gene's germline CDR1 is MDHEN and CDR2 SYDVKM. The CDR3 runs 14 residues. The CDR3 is CASSLSNRNYEQYF. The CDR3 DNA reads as TGTGCCAGCAGTTTAAGTAACAGGAACTACGAGCAGTACTTC.